This is a list of T cell receptor beta chains from one sample in a study of prognosis after radiotherapy for stage I lung cancer. TCRdb used MiXCR to reprocess the multiplex PCR reads, holding one entry per CDR3 protein. The sample contains some 30,000 distinct CDR3 sequences, roughly 52% of which appear only once. The material sequenced was PBMCs, taken before or after stereotactic body radiation therapy (not recorded which). All receptors come from a donor at least 50 years old with non-small cell lung cancer. The CDR3 runs from the conserved cysteine through the conserved F or W. Fields, in order: CDR3 protein, CDR3 DNA, clone size, V gene, J gene, D gene, CDR3 length. A D gene is named only where the DNA matches it firmly. Rows give clone size only sometimes, using once, few, many, or a class for an expanded clone.

CDR3 protein: CASSLPLDGDTQYF
CDR3 DNA: TGCGCCAGCAGCTTGCCCCTGGACGGAGATACGCAGTATTTT
clone size: many
V gene: TRBV5-1
J gene: TRBJ2-3
D gene: .
CDR3 length: 14

CDR3 protein: CASSKGRTQVNEKLFF
CDR3 DNA: TGCGCCAGCAGCAAGGGACGGACTCAAGTTAATGAAAAACTGTTTTTT
clone size: many
V gene: TRBV4-3
J gene: TRBJ1-4
D gene: .
CDR3 length: 16

CDR3 protein: CASSDTAGGNEKLFF
CDR3 DNA: TGTGCCAGCAGCGATACCGCCGGCGGTAATGAAAAACTGTTTTTT
clone size: .
V gene: TRBV5-4
J gene: TRBJ1-4
D gene: .
CDR3 length: 15

CDR3 protein: CASSGTRGQPQHF
CDR3 DNA: TGTGCCAGCAGTGGAACCAGGGGTCAGCCCCAGCATTTT
clone size: many
V gene: TRBV2
J gene: TRBJ1-5
D gene: .
CDR3 length: 13

CDR3 protein: CASSLGTRTYEQYF
CDR3 DNA: TGTGCCAGCAGTTTAGGGACAAGAACCTACGAGCAGTACTTC
clone size: few
V gene: TRBV27
J gene: TRBJ2-7
D gene: .
CDR3 length: 14

CDR3 protein: CASGSTSPSPDTQYF
CDR3 DNA: TGTGCTAGTGGTTCGACTAGCCCCTCCCCAGATACGCAGTATTTT
clone size: many
V gene: TRBV12-5
J gene: TRBJ2-3
D gene: TRBD2
CDR3 length: 15

CDR3 protein: CSVENVNYGYTF
CDR3 DNA: TGCAGCGTTGAAAACGTTAACTATGGCTACACCTTC
clone size: many
V gene: TRBV29-1
J gene: TRBJ1-2
D gene: .
CDR3 length: 12

CDR3 protein: CASSPDLKGPQHF
CDR3 DNA: TGTGCCAGCAGCCCAGACCTTAAGGGGCCCCAGCATTTC
clone size: .
V gene: TRBV7-9
J gene: TRBJ1-5
D gene: .
CDR3 length: 13

CDR3 protein: CASSPGTDRWNEQFF
CDR3 DNA: TGTGCCAGCAGCCCCGGGACTGACAGGTGGAATGAGCAGTTCTTC
clone size: many
V gene: TRBV5-4
J gene: TRBJ2-1
D gene: .
CDR3 length: 15

CDR3 protein: CASSWTSGPRPDTQYF
CDR3 DNA: TGTGCCAGCAGCTGGACTAGCGGGCCTCGGCCAGATACGCAGTATTTT
clone size: many
V gene: TRBV11-3
J gene: TRBJ2-3
D gene: TRBD2
CDR3 length: 16

CDR3 protein: CASSYSSGRAGSRELFF
CDR3 DNA: TGTGCCAGCAGTTACTCGAGCGGGAGGGCCGGCAGTAGGGAGCTGTTTTTT
clone size: .
V gene: TRBV6-5
J gene: TRBJ2-2
D gene: TRBD2
CDR3 length: 17

CDR3 protein: CANSPTSGRYNGELFF
CDR3 DNA: TGTGCCAACAGTCCGACTAGCGGGAGGTACAACGGGGAGCTGTTTTTT
clone size: .
V gene: TRBV6-2/TRBV6-3
J gene: TRBJ2-2
D gene: TRBD2
CDR3 length: 16

CDR3 protein: CSARRGFGYTF
CDR3 DNA: TGCAGTGCAAGAAGGGGCTTTGGCTACACCTTC
clone size: medium-sized
V gene: TRBV20-1
J gene: TRBJ1-2
D gene: .
CDR3 length: 11

CDR3 protein: CASGRLAGGETQYF
CDR3 DNA: TGCGCCAGCGGGCGGCTAGCGGGAGGAGAGACCCAGTACTTC
clone size: many
V gene: TRBV5-1
J gene: TRBJ2-5
D gene: TRBD2
CDR3 length: 14

CDR3 protein: CASSHNRGEGETQYF
CDR3 DNA: TGCGCCAGCAGCCATAACAGGGGGGAAGGGGAGACCCAGTACTTC
clone size: few
V gene: TRBV4-3
J gene: TRBJ2-5
D gene: TRBD1
CDR3 length: 15

CDR3 protein: CASSDRMMTGELFF
CDR3 DNA: TGTGCCAGCTCCGATCGCATGATGACCGGGGAGCTGTTTTTT
clone size: .
V gene: TRBV7-2
J gene: TRBJ2-2
D gene: .
CDR3 length: 14

CDR3 protein: CAISTGELFF
CDR3 DNA: TGTGCCATCTCGACCGGGGAGCTGTTTTTT
clone size: .
V gene: TRBV7-9
J gene: TRBJ2-2
D gene: .
CDR3 length: 10

CDR3 protein: CASSRRGAGYEQYF
CDR3 DNA: TGTGCCAGCAGCCGGCGGGGGGCGGGCTACGAGCAGTACTTC
clone size: many
V gene: TRBV3-1
J gene: TRBJ2-7
D gene: TRBD2
CDR3 length: 14

CDR3 protein: CASSQDYQRGYNEQFF
CDR3 DNA: TGTGCCAGCAGCCAAGATTACCAGCGGGGGTACAATGAGCAGTTCTTC
clone size: many
V gene: TRBV4-2
J gene: TRBJ2-1
D gene: TRBD2
CDR3 length: 16

CDR3 protein: CASSLGLGDEQFF
CDR3 DNA: TGTGCCAGCAGCTTAGGGCTAGGGGATGAGCAGTTCTTC
clone size: many
V gene: TRBV7-3
J gene: TRBJ2-1
D gene: .
CDR3 length: 13

CDR3 protein: CSAPTRGGRTQYF
CDR3 DNA: TGCAGTGCTCCCACCCGGGGGGGCAGGACCCAGTACTTC
clone size: .
V gene: TRBV20-1
J gene: TRBJ2-5
D gene: TRBD2
CDR3 length: 13

CDR3 protein: CASSSGTRADTQYF
CDR3 DNA: TGTGCCAGCAGCTCCGGGACTAGAGCAGATACGCAGTATTTT
clone size: medium-sized
V gene: TRBV13
J gene: TRBJ2-3
D gene: TRBD2
CDR3 length: 14

CDR3 protein: CAIKSRGQETQYF
CDR3 DNA: TGTGCCATCAAAAGCAGGGGGCAAGAGACCCAGTACTTC
clone size: many
V gene: TRBV10-3
J gene: TRBJ2-5
D gene: TRBD1
CDR3 length: 13

CDR3 protein: CASSFLGQGSYEQYF
CDR3 DNA: TGTGCCAGCAGTTTCTTAGGACAGGGATCCTACGAGCAGTACTTC
clone size: .
V gene: TRBV27
J gene: TRBJ2-7
D gene: TRBD1
CDR3 length: 15

CDR3 protein: CASSLDFYNEQFF
CDR3 DNA: TGTGCCAGCAGTTTGGACTTCTACAATGAGCAGTTCTTC
clone size: medium-sized
V gene: TRBV6-5
J gene: TRBJ2-1
D gene: .
CDR3 length: 13

CDR3 protein: CASSSRGRGNTIYF
CDR3 DNA: TGTGCCAGCAGTAGCAGGGGGCGCGGAAACACCATATATTTT
clone size: .
V gene: TRBV3-1
J gene: TRBJ1-3
D gene: TRBD1
CDR3 length: 14

CDR3 protein: CASSPQGLAGGGAYEQYF
CDR3 DNA: TGTGCCAGCTCACCCCAGGGACTAGCGGGAGGGGGAGCCTACGAGCAGTACTTC
clone size: many
V gene: TRBV18
J gene: TRBJ2-7
D gene: TRBD2
CDR3 length: 18

CDR3 protein: CAIRPRDRYNEQFF
CDR3 DNA: TGTGCCATCCGTCCCCGGGACAGGTACAATGAGCAGTTCTTC
clone size: many
V gene: TRBV6-1
J gene: TRBJ2-1
D gene: TRBD1
CDR3 length: 14

CDR3 protein: CASSLVRGARSETQYF
CDR3 DNA: TGTGCCAGCAGCTTGGTCCGCGGGGCCCGATCGGAGACCCAGTACTTC
clone size: many
V gene: TRBV5-6
J gene: TRBJ2-5
D gene: .
CDR3 length: 16

CDR3 protein: CASSQGTSGTDTQYF
CDR3 DNA: TGTGCCAGCAGCCAAGGGACTAGCGGGACAGATACGCAGTATTTT
clone size: many
V gene: TRBV5-6
J gene: TRBJ2-3
D gene: TRBD2
CDR3 length: 15

CDR3 protein: CASRIRGDFYGYTF
CDR3 DNA: TGTGCCAGCAGGATTAGGGGGGACTTTTATGGCTACACCTTC
clone size: many
V gene: TRBV6-2/TRBV6-3
J gene: TRBJ1-2
D gene: .
CDR3 length: 14

CDR3 protein: CASSSRPRGSYEQYF
CDR3 DNA: TGTGCCAGCAGCTCCCGTCCCCGGGGGTCCTACGAGCAGTACTTC
clone size: many
V gene: TRBV28
J gene: TRBJ2-7
D gene: .
CDR3 length: 15

CDR3 protein: CASSLVRDAIVQFF
CDR3 DNA: TGTGCCAGCAGCTTAGTCCGTGATGCTATCGTGCAGTTCTTC
clone size: many
V gene: TRBV7-8
J gene: TRBJ2-1
D gene: .
CDR3 length: 14

CDR3 protein: CASSQDLTANQPQHF
CDR3 DNA: TGTGCCAGCAGCCAAGATCTGACAGCTAATCAGCCCCAGCATTTT
clone size: .
V gene: TRBV3-1
J gene: TRBJ1-5
D gene: .
CDR3 length: 15

CDR3 protein: CASLQGGQYSQETQYF
CDR3 DNA: TGTGCCAGCTTACAGGGGGGTCAATATTCTCAAGAGACCCAGTACTTC
clone size: many
V gene: TRBV28
J gene: TRBJ2-5
D gene: TRBD1
CDR3 length: 16

CDR3 protein: CSSFGVTQYF
CDR3 DNA: TGCAGTTCCTTCGGGGTTACGCAGTATTTT
clone size: .
V gene: TRBV20-1
J gene: TRBJ2-3
D gene: .
CDR3 length: 10

CDR3 protein: CSARLFGGYSYEQYF
CDR3 DNA: TGCAGTGCTAGACTTTTTGGCGGCTACTCCTACGAGCAGTACTTC
clone size: few
V gene: TRBV20-1
J gene: TRBJ2-7
D gene: .
CDR3 length: 15

CDR3 protein: CAWSDSYGYTF
CDR3 DNA: TGTGCCTGGAGTGACAGCTATGGCTACACCTTC
clone size: .
V gene: TRBV30
J gene: TRBJ1-2
D gene: .
CDR3 length: 11

CDR3 protein: CASSIRGQAPRPQHF
CDR3 DNA: TGTGCCAGCTCGATAAGAGGACAGGCCCCAAGGCCCCAGCATTTT
clone size: many
V gene: TRBV6-2/TRBV6-3
J gene: TRBJ1-5
D gene: TRBD1
CDR3 length: 15

CDR3 protein: CASNPAGWVGNTEAFF
CDR3 DNA: TGTGCCAGCAACCCAGCGGGGTGGGTGGGGAACACTGAAGCTTTCTTT
clone size: many
V gene: TRBV27
J gene: TRBJ1-1
D gene: .
CDR3 length: 16

CDR3 protein: CASSLGGTASTDTQYF
CDR3 DNA: TGTGCCAGCAGCTTAGGTGGGACAGCGTCCACAGATACGCAGTATTTT
clone size: .
V gene: TRBV11-3
J gene: TRBJ2-3
D gene: TRBD1
CDR3 length: 16

CDR3 protein: CASSAGQGPYEQYF
CDR3 DNA: TGTGCCAGCAGTGCCGGACAGGGACCATACGAGCAGTACTTC
clone size: once
V gene: TRBV28
J gene: TRBJ2-7
D gene: TRBD1
CDR3 length: 14